This TCR beta chain was sequenced in a study of T cells after yellow fever vaccination. UMIs were added to TCR cDNA along with a universal primer site when it was made by 5'RACE template switching. TCRdb reprocessed the 5' RACE reads via MiXCR and lists one record per CDR3 protein. The repertoire holds 300,000 or so distinct CDR3 sequences, with about 8.3% as singletons. A few counts support this clonotype. Its antigen remains unknown. CDR1 is SEHNR and CDR2 is FQNEAQ in the germline V gene (reference sequence). CDR3 size: 16 residues. Unmatched junction bases numbered 8, after V lost 1 base and J lost 5 bases. Study results and limitations: Detected again after the booster were most primary-vaccination clones, at 96% CD4 and 80% to 90% CD8. Contaminants from the bulk population, in the form of abundant clonotypes, could be found in FACS-sorted repertoires. Weaker, the secondary response had a peak occurring faster, on day 5 versus 15.

The receptor was isolated from a man in his late teens or twenties who received the YFV17D yellow fever vaccine. Sequenced here: PBMCs, sampled about 49 days after the first yellow fever vaccination. The V call is TRBV7-9, the J call TRBJ1-2; 9 nucleotides align to TRBD1. The CDR3 region is CASSLGPRDREYGYTF. The CDR3 DNA follows: TGTGCCAGCAGCTTAGGTCCCCGGGACAGGGAGTATGGCTACACCTTC.